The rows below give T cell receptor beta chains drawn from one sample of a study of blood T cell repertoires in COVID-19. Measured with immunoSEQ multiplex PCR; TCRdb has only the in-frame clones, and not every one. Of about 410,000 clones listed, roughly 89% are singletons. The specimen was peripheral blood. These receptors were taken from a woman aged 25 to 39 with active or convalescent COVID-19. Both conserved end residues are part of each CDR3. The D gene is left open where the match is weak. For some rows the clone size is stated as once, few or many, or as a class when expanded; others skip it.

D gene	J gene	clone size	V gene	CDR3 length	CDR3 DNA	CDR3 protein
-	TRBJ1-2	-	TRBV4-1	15	TGCGCCAGCAGAAACCCCGGGGGGTCGGACTATGGCTACACCTTC	CASRNPGGSDYGYTF
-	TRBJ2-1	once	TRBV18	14	TGTGCCAGCTCTCTACGTCTTCTCGCCGTCGAGCAGTTCTTC	CASSLRLLAVEQFF
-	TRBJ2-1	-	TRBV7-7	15	TGTGCCAGCAGCGAGGACTTCTCAATTGCCAATGAGCAGTTCTTC	CASSEDFSIANEQFF
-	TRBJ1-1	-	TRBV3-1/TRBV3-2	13	TGTGCCAGCAGAGTCAGGGTTGGCACTGAAGCTTTCTTT	CASRVRVGTEAFF
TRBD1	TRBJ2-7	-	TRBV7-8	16	TGTGCCAGCAGCTGGGCGACAGGGGACCGCTCCTACGAGCAGTACTTC	CASSWATGDRSYEQYF
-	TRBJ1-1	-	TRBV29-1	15	TGCAGCGTTGTTCTCCGCAGGGCCATAAGCACTGAAGCTTTCTTT	CSVVLRRAISTEAFF
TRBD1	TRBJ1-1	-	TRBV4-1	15	TGCGCCAGCAGCCAAGGGACAGGGGTTGACACTGAAGCTTTCTTT	CASSQGTGVDTEAFF
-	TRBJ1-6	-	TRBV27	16	TGTGCCAGCAGTCCGAACAGGAGCTCCTATAATTCACCCCTCCACTTT	CASSPNRSSYNSPLHF
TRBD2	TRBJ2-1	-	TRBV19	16	TGTGCCAGTAGTAAAACCGGGACTAGCGGGGCCCATGAGCAGTTCTTC	CASSKTGTSGAHEQFF
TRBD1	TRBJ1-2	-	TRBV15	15	TGTGCCACCAGCAGAGAAGGGGGCTGGAACTATGGCTACACCTTC	CATSREGGWNYGYTF
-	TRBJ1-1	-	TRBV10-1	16	TGCGCCAGCAGTGAAGGCGGTATGGGAGCAGACACTGAAGCTTTCTTT	CASSEGGMGADTEAFF
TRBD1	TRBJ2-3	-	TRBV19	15	TGTGCCAGTACTCCCGGGGACAGATACACAGATACGCAGTATTTT	CASTPGDRYTDTQYF
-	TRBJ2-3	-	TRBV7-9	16	TGTGCCAGCAGCTTAGGAAAGGGACTTGGCACAGATACGCAGTATTTT	CASSLGKGLGTDTQYF
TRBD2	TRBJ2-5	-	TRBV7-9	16	TGTGCCAGCAGCAATGCAGCGGGGGACACTACAGAGACCCAGTACTTC	CASSNAAGDTTETQYF
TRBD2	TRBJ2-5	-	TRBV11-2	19	TGTGCCAGCAGCTTAGATCTCCCTAGCGGGGGTATTTCTGGGGAGACCCAGTACTTC	CASSLDLPSGGISGETQYF
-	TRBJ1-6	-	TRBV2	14	TGTGCCAGCAGTGACGGGACTGTTAATTCACCCCTCCACTTT	CASSDGTVNSPLHF
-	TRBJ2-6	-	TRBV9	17	TGTGCCAGCAGCGTGGGCGCAGGGCGCTCTGGGGCCAACGTCCTGACTTTC	CASSVGAGRSGANVLTF
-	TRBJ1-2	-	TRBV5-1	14	TGCGCCAGCAGGTACACCGAAATGGCCTATGGCTACACCTTC	CASRYTEMAYGYTF
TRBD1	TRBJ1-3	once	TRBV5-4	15	TGTGCCAGCAGCTGGGGGACAGGGGCTGGAAACACCATATATTTT	CASSWGTGAGNTIYF
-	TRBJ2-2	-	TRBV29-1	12	TGCAGCGTTAATCTCGACACCGGGGAGCTGTTTTTT	CSVNLDTGELFF
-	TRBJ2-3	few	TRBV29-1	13	TGCAGCGTTGCTGGCAGGCTCTCTGATACGCAGTATTTT	CSVAGRLSDTQYF
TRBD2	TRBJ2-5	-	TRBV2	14	TGTGCCAGCAATCGACTAGCGGGAGTGGAGACCCAGTACTTC	CASNRLAGVETQYF
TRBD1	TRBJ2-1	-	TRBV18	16	TGTGCCAGCTCACCAAGGGACAGTCCAGCCTACAATGAGCAGTTCTTC	CASSPRDSPAYNEQFF
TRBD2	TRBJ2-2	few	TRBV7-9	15	TGTGCCAGCAGGCCCCTAGCGGGAGTCACCGGGGAGCTGTTTTTT	CASRPLAGVTGELFF
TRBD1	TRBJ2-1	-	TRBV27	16	TGTGCCAGCCGCAGTTTCCTGAAGGACAGGGGGAATGAGCAGTTCTTC	CASRSFLKDRGNEQFF
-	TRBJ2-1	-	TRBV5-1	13	TGCGCCAGCAGCTTGATGTCCGGCAATGAGCAGTTCTTC	CASSLMSGNEQFF
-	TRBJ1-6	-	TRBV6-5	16	TGTGCCAGCAGTTACTCTTGGGACTCGCAAAATTCACCCCTCCACTTT	CASSYSWDSQNSPLHF
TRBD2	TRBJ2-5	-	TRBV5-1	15	TGCGCCAGCAGCCCCATGCGGGGGAACCAAGAGACCCAGTACTTC	CASSPMRGNQETQYF
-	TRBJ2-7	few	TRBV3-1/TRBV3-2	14	TGTGCCAGCAGCCAAACCCTCGGGGACTACGAGCAGTACTTC	CASSQTLGDYEQYF
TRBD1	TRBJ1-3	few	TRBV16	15	TGTGCCAGCAGCCCTACGACAGGGGGAAGGAACACCATATATTTT	CASSPTTGGRNTIYF
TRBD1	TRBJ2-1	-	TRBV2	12	TGTGCCAGCAGGACCGACAGGGATGAGCAGTTCTTC	CASRTDRDEQFF
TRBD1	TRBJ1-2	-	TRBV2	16	TGTGCCAGCAGTGAAGCGCTTTGGCAGGGGGCAGATGGCTACACCTTC	CASSEALWQGADGYTF
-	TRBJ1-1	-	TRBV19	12	TGTGCCAGTAGAACAGGGATCACTGAAGCTTTCTTT	CASRTGITEAFF
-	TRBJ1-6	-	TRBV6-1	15	TGTGCCAGCAGTGAAGACAGGGTCTATAATTCACCCCTCCACTTT	CASSEDRVYNSPLHF
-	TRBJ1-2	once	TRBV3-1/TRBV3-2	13	TGTGCCAGCAGCCAAATTTCAGGGGCTGGCTACACCTTC	CASSQISGAGYTF
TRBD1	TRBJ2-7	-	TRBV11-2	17	TGTGCCAGCAGCTTAGGAGGGCAGGGGGCTCGCTCCTACGAGCAGTACTTC	CASSLGGQGARSYEQYF
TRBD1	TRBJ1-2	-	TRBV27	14	TGTGCCAGCAGCCCTACTCTAGCAGGGGGCGGCTACACCTTC	CASSPTLAGGGYTF
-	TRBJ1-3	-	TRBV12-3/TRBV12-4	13	TGTGCCAGCAGTACTAGCTCTGGAAACACCATATATTTT	CASSTSSGNTIYF
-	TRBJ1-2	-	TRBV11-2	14	TGTGCCAGCACGAAGCCGCCCGTACTCTATGGCTACACCTTC	CASTKPPVLYGYTF
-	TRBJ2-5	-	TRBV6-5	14	TGTGCCAGCAGTCCGGGGGACCTACAAGAGACCCAGTACTTC	CASSPGDLQETQYF
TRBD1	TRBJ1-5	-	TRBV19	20	TGTGCCAGTAGTATATATGTCGGGACAGGGGGTCGCTTTAGCAATCAGCCCCAGCATTTT	CASSIYVGTGGRFSNQPQHF
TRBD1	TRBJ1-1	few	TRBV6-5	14	TGTGCCAGCACTAAGACAGGGTTGAACACTGAAGCTTTCTTT	CASTKTGLNTEAFF
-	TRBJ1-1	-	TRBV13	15	TGTGCCAGCAGCGTTAGAGGGAGAGGGTACACTGAAGCTTTCTTT	CASSVRGRGYTEAFF
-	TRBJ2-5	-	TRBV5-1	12	TGCGCCAGCAGCCCAGGGGGGGAGACCCAGTACTTC	CASSPGGETQYF
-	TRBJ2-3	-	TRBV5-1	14	TGCGCCAGCAGCTTGGGGGCTAGCACAGATACGCAGTATTTT	CASSLGASTDTQYF
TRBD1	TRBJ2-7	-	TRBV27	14	TGTGCCAGCAGTTTTGACAGGGTATCCTACGAGCAGTACTTC	CASSFDRVSYEQYF
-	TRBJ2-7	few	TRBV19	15	TGTGCCAGTAGTACCGCGTACGACAGGTTCTACGAGCAGTACTTC	CASSTAYDRFYEQYF
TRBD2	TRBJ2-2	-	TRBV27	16	TGTGCCAGCAGCCAGGGGACTAGCGGAAACACCGGGGAGCTGTTTTTT	CASSQGTSGNTGELFF
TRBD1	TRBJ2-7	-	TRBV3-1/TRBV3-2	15	TGTGCCAGCAGCCAAGGGACAGGGGAGTTCTACGAGCAGTACTTC	CASSQGTGEFYEQYF